Below, 27 T cell receptor beta chains from the same sample are listed, as sequenced in a study of graft-versus-host responses after intestinal transplantation. Sequencing was performed with immunoSEQ multiplex PCR; in TCRdb, only in-frame clones are kept and a portion is missing. The sample has approximately 86,000 clones, less than 95% seen once. Antigens of these TCRs are unknown. The sample consisted of unstimulated CD8+ T cells sorted from spleen or lymph node cells, taken before transplant. Receptors originate from a human donor who was the organ donor for an intestinal transplant.

The chain couples TRBV5-8 to TRBJ2-7; D perhaps matches TRBD2 (6 bases). The CDR3 sequence is 17 residues long. Germline CDR1 and CDR2: SGHTS and YDEGEE. V dropped 2 bases and J dropped 2 bases, with 20 bases sitting between them. As DNA, the CDR3 is TGTGCCAGCAGCTTTTTCCCGACGCGGGACGGAGCCTACGAGCAGTACTTC. It encodes CASSFFPTRDGAYEQYF.

The rearrangement joins TRBV19 to TRBJ2-2; 7 positions match TRBD1. Trimming cost V 8 bases and J 5 bases; bases outside gene matches: 5. This CDR3 region has 13 residues. CDR1 LNHDA and CDR2 SQIVND come from the germline V gene (reference sequence). CDR3 coding DNA: TGTGCCAGTCACCCAGGGGGAACCGGGGAGCTGTTTTTT. Amino acid sequence: CASHPGGTGELFF.

This clone was counted a single time. The CDR3 nucleotides read TGTGCCAGCAGCGGGACAGCGAAGGTCCAAGAGACCCAGTACTTC. Residues: CASSGTAKVQETQYF. The J gene is TRBJ2-5, the V gene TRBV6-1; 7 nucleotides match TRBD1. V lost 6 bases and J lost 1; bases outside the gene matches: 8. This CDR3 is built from 15 residues. Per germline, CDR1 MNHNS and CDR2 SASEGT.

This clone was recorded a few times. The rearrangement links TRBV10-3 to TRBJ1-1; D unresolved. The CDR3 length is 12 residues. The V gene lost 4 bases and the J gene lost 6 bases, with 9 bases spanning the gap. CDR1 is ENHRY and CDR2 is SYGVKD in the germline V gene. As DNA, the CDR3 is TGTGCCATCAGTGTTAGCGGACCTGAAGCTTTCTTT. Translating it yields CAISVSGPEAFF.

The chain joins TRBV13 to TRBJ1-1, with 9 nucleotides matching TRBD1. Germline V gives CDR1 PRHDT, CDR2 FYEKMQ (reference sequence). The CDR3 extends over 13 amino acids. J was trimmed by 5 bases and V by 6 bases; bases with no gene match: 4. The CDR3 region is CASSRTGETEAFF. The DNA of the CDR3 is TGTGCCAGCAGTCGGACAGGGGAAACTGAAGCTTTCTTT.

The chain links TRBV30 to TRBJ1-1; D perhaps matches TRBD1 (5 bases). Germline lookup yields CDR1 GTSNPN and CDR2 SVGIG (reference sequence). The V gene lost 0 bases and the J gene lost 3 bases, with 14 bases spanning the gap. This CDR3 contains 15 residues. The CDR3 loop reads CAWSVLQGPYTEAFF. The CDR3 DNA follows: TGTGCCTGGAGTGTACTCCAGGGCCCTTACACTGAAGCTTTCTTT. Full variable domain (rest looked up from reference TRBV30 and TRBJ1-1): SQTIHQWPATLVQPVGSPLSLECTVEGTSNPNLYWYRQAAGRGLQLLFYSVGIGQISSEVPQNLSASRPQDRQFILSSKKLLLSDSGFYLCAWSVLQGPYTEAFFGQGTRLTVV.

V usage is TRBV29-1 and J usage is TRBJ2-7; 8 bases are a match to TRBD1. V shed 0 bases and J 5 bases; nucleotides not matched to a gene: 9. This CDR3 has 15 residues. Germline values: CDR1 SQVTM, CDR2 ANQGSEA. CDR3 DNA sequence: TGCAGCGTTGAAGACATAGGACAGGGTTACCACGAGCAGTACTTC. Amino acids: CSVEDIGQGYHEQYF.

The chain combines TRBV27 with TRBJ1-2; TRBD1 matches 7 bases. CDR3 size: 15 residues. Germline V CDR1 and CDR2: MNHEY, SMNVEV (reference sequence). J gave up 4 bases and V 5 bases, and 10 bases lay outside the gene matches. In DNA, the CDR3 is TGTGCCAGCAGTCTTCGTGCGACAGGGTCCTATGGCTACACCTTC. Amino acid sequence: CASSLRATGSYGYTF.

The chain is built from TRBV5-1 and TRBJ1-2, with a weak D call TRBD1 (5 bases). Germline-derived CDR1 and CDR2 are SGHRS and YFSETQ. The CDR3 sequence is 13 residues long. Between the trimmed V and J ends, which lost 1 base and 7 bases, there was a span of 11 bases. The CDR3 DNA follows: TGCGCCAGCAGCTTGTCCGGGGGGACTGGCTACACCTTC. Residues: CASSLSGGTGYTF.

The genes are TRBV2 and TRBJ2-7; the match to TRBD2 covers 12 bases. The V segment lost 8 bases and the J segment 0 bases; nucleotides outside the gene matches: 11. The CDR3 is 17 residues long. CDR1 and CDR2 (germline): SNHLY, FYNNEI. The CDR3 region is CASFNLAGGRNSYEQYF. CDR3 bases: TGTGCCAGCTTCAACCTAGCGGGGGGGAGAAACTCCTACGAGCAGTACTTC.

The V and J genes are TRBV2 and TRBJ1-2; D is possibly TRBD1 (6 bases). Germline assignment: CDR1 SNHLY and CDR2 FYNNEI. V was cut by 7 bases and J by 4 bases, with 19 bases left in between. The CDR3 is 15 residues long. CDR3 in amino acids: CASTIGWGLGYGYTF. In DNA form, the CDR3 reads TGTGCCAGCACGATCGGTTGGGGGCTGGGCTATGGCTACACCTTC.

V usage is TRBV9 and J usage is TRBJ2-1, with 13 nucleotides matching TRBD2. J lost 6 bases, V lost 4 bases, and 4 bases had no gene match. This CDR3 has 15 residues. The germline CDR1 and CDR2 sequences are SGDLS and YYNGEE. The CDR3 here is CASSQTSGGSNEQFF. Written as DNA, the CDR3 is TGTGCCAGCAGCCAGACTAGCGGGGGGAGCAATGAGCAGTTCTTC.

This CDR3 is CASSLLAIQGTSNSPLHF. Here the CDR3 DNA reads TGTGCCAGCAGTTTATTGGCGATACAGGGCACATCCAATTCACCCCTCCACTTT. This rearrangement joins TRBV28 to TRBJ1-6; D perhaps matches TRBD1 (6 bases). There are 18 residues in the CDR3. Germline CDR1 MDHEN, CDR2 SYDVKM. With 1 base removed from V and 7 bases from J, the gap between germline ends came to 20 bases.

The gene calls are TRBV5-1 and TRBJ2-7; the D is unclear. Germline values: CDR1 SGHRS, CDR2 YFSETQ. Trimming removed 5 bases at V and 5 bases at J, with 8 bases between. The CDR3 length is 11 residues. In DNA form, the CDR3 reads TGCGCCAGCAGATCTTCGGACGAGCAGTACTTC. Translated: CASRSSDEQYF. Combining the CDR3 with reference TRBV5-1 and TRBJ2-7 gives the whole variable domain KAGVTQTPRYLIKTRGQQVTLSCSPISGHRSVSWYQQTPGQGLQFLFEYFSETQRNKGNFPGRFSGRQFSNSRSEMNVSTLELGDSALYLCASRSSDEQYFGPGTRLTVT.

The chain joins TRBV2 to TRBJ1-6, with TRBD1 matching over 11 bases. This CDR3 is 14 amino acids long. Germline values: CDR1 SNHLY, CDR2 FYNNEI. V shed 6 bases and J 8 bases; nucleotides not matched to a gene: 3. CDR3 bases: TGTGCCAGCAGGGTGGGACAGGGGGATTCACCCCTCCACTTT. Residues: CASRVGQGDSPLHF. The full variable domain, its missing parts supplied by reference TRBV2 and TRBJ1-6, is EPEVTQTPSHQVTQMGQEVILRCVPISNHLYFYWYRQILGQKVEFLVSFYNNEISEKSEIFDDQFSVERPDGSNFTLKIRSTKLEDSAMYFCASRVGQGDSPLHFGNGTRLTVT.

The V gene is TRBV7-9, the J gene TRBJ1-6; D uncertain. The V gene's germline CDR1 is SEHNR and CDR2 FQNEAQ (reference sequence). The germline V and J ends were trimmed by 5 bases and 6 bases, with 14 bases remaining between them. The CDR3 is 15 residues long. The DNA for the CDR3 is TGTGCCAGCAGCCCTGACCTAGGCTCTAATTCACCCCTCCACTTT. It is translated as CASSPDLGSNSPLHF.

The V and J genes are TRBV7-9 and TRBJ1-1, with D possibly being TRBD1 (5 bases). In germline, CDR1 is SEHNR, CDR2 FQNEAQ (reference sequence). V was pared by 8 bases and J by 5 bases, with 18 bases between. The CDR3 runs 14 residues. The CDR3 reads CASYDGGKWTEAFF. The CDR3 region has the DNA TGTGCCAGCTACGACGGGGGGAAATGGACTGAAGCTTTCTTT.

This clone has a single count. The V call is TRBV27, the J call TRBJ1-1; 8 nucleotides align to TRBD1. The length of the CDR3 is 13 residues. The V and J ends lost 3 bases and 7 bases, in that order; junction bases with no gene match: 4. Germline CDR1 and CDR2: MNHEY and SMNVEV (reference sequence). DNA of the CDR3: TGTGCCAGCAGTTTCGGGACAGGCGATGAAGCTTTCTTT. Protein sequence: CASSFGTGDEAFF.

This clone occurred a few times. The CDR3 region is CASSNDWDSSYEQYF. CDR3 DNA: TGTGCCAGCAGCAACGACTGGGACAGCTCCTACGAGCAGTACTTC. This chain links TRBV7-6 with TRBJ2-7, with TRBD1 matching 7 bases. V dropped 5 bases and J dropped 0; count of bases not matched to a gene: 7. The CDR3 contains 15 residues. The germline V gene has CDR1 SGHVS and CDR2 FNYEAQ.

This clone appeared once. The chain couples TRBV19 to TRBJ1-1; maybe TRBD1 (5 bases). The germline V gene has CDR1 LNHDA and CDR2 SQIVND (reference sequence). The CDR3 runs to 12 residues. With 7 bases removed from V and 1 base from J, the gap between germline ends came to 7 bases. The CDR3 DNA sequence: TGTGCCAGTACAGGGTGGAACACTGAAGCTTTCTTT. It encodes CASTGWNTEAFF.

The gene calls are TRBV19 and TRBJ2-7, with a weak D call TRBD2 (5 bases). CDR1 is LNHDA, CDR2 SQIVND, per germline (reference sequence). The CDR3 has 12 residues. V lost 2 bases and J lost 4, with 6 bases in between. CDR3 sequence: CASSIRGYEQYF. CDR3 bases: TGTGCCAGTAGTATAAGAGGGTACGAGCAGTACTTC.

The chain has TRBV7-9 and TRBJ2-7; D is perhaps TRBD1 (6 bases). V lost 4 bases and J lost 2, with 9 bases in between. There are 13 residues in the CDR3. The germline gives CDR1 SEHNR, CDR2 FQNEAQ (reference sequence). CDR3 bases: TGTGCCAGCAGCTCCGGGACACCCTACGAGCAGTACTTC. Amino acid sequence: CASSSGTPYEQYF.

The chain carries TRBV6-5 and TRBJ2-1, with D possibly TRBD1 on 5 matching bases. The V gene's germline CDR1 is MNHEY and CDR2 SVGAGI. V lost 4 bases and J 9 bases, leaving 13 bases between the germline ends. The CDR3 is made up of 13 amino acids. The CDR3 nucleotides read TGTGCCAGCAGTTCCGCAGGGCAAGGTGAGCAGTTCTTC. Its translation is CASSSAGQGEQFF.

V is TRBV7-2 and J is TRBJ2-7, with 9 bases matching TRBD2. CDR1 is SGHTA and CDR2 is FQGNSA in the germline V gene. Trimming cost V 3 bases and J 4 bases; bases outside gene matches: 4. This CDR3 region has 14 residues. The CDR3 coding sequence is TGTGCCAGCAGCTTCGGGCTAGCGGGGTACGAGCAGTACTTC. It translates to CASSFGLAGYEQYF.

This chain links TRBV9 with TRBJ1-2; maybe TRBD1 (5 bases). The CDR3 has 17 residues. Germline CDR1 is SGDLS and CDR2 is YYNGEE. Between the trimmed V and J ends, which lost 4 bases and 2 bases, there was a span of 21 bases. The CDR3 nucleotides are TGTGCCAGCAGCTGGGGGGAGGCGGTCAGCGTAAACTATGGCTACACCTTC. Translating gives CASSWGEAVSVNYGYTF. Full variable domain (rest looked up from reference TRBV9 and TRBJ1-2): DSGVTQTPKHLITATGQRVTLRCSPRSGDLSVYWYQQSLDQGLQFLIQYYNGEERAKGNILERFSAQQFPDLHSELNLSSLELGDSALYFCASSWGEAVSVNYGYTFGSGTRLTVV.

This clone was found a few times. J is TRBJ1-1 and V is TRBV28; TRBD1 matches at 7 bases. V gave up 5 bases and J gave up 5 bases; unmatched junction bases: 8. This CDR3 has 14 residues. CDR1 is MDHEN, CDR2 SYDVKM, per germline. This CDR3 is CASSPPQGWTEAFF. The CDR3 DNA is TGTGCCAGCAGTCCCCCACAGGGGTGGACTGAAGCTTTCTTT.

The DNA of the CDR3 is TGTGCCAGCAGTCAAACAGGGATGAACACTGAAGCTTTCTTT. Residues: CASSQTGMNTEAFF. This rearrangement joins TRBV6-5 to TRBJ1-1; perhaps TRBD1 as D (6 bases). Germline V CDR1 and CDR2: MNHEY, SVGAGI. The CDR3 runs to 14 residues. V gave up 5 bases and J gave up 0 bases, with 10 bases separating them.